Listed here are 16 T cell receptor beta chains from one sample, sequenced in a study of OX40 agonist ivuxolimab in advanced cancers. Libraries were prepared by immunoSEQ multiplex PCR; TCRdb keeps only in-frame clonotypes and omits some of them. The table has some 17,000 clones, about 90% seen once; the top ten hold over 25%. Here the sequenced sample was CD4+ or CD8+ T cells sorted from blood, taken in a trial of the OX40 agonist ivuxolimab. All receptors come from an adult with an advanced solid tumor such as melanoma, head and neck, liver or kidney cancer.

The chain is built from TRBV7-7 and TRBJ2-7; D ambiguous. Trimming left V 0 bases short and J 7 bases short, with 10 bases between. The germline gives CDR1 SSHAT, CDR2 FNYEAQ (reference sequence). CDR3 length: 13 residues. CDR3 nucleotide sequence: TGTGCCAGCAGCTTAGCCCCGGCTCGGGAGCAGTACTTC. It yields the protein CASSLAPAREQYF. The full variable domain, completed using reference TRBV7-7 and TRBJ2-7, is GAGVSQSPRYKVTKRGQDVTLRCDPISSHATLYWYQQALGQGPEFLTYFNYEAQPDKSGLPSDRFSAERPEGSISTLTIQRTEQRDSAMYRCASSLAPAREQYFGPGTRLTVT.

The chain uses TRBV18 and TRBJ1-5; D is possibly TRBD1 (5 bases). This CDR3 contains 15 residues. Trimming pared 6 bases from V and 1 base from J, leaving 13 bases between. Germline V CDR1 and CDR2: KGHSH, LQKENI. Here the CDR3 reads CASSATESSNQPQHF. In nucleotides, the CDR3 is TGTGCCAGCTCCGCGACAGAAAGCAGCAATCAGCCCCAGCATTTT.

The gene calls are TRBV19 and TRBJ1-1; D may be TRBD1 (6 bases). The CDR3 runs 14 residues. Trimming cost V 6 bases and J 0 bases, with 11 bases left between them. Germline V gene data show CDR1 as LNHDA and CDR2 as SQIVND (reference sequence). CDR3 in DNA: TGTGCCAGTAGGATACAGGGCATGAACACTGAAGCTTTCTTT. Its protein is CASRIQGMNTEAFF.

The CDR3 coding sequence is TGTGCCTGGAGTTGGGACTCGCGAAATGAGCAGTTCTTC. It yields the protein CAWSWDSRNEQFF. The chain couples TRBV30 to TRBJ2-1, with D possibly TRBD2 on 6 matching bases. Germline-derived CDR1 and CDR2 are GTSNPN and SVGIG (reference sequence). CDR3 length equals 13 residues. The V end lost 2 bases, the J end lost 7 bases, and 12 bases lay between the germline ends. Using reference TRBV30 and TRBJ2-1 for the parts outside the CDR3, the full variable domain is SQTIHQWPATLVQPVGSPLSLECTVEGTSNPNLYWYRQAAGRGLQLLFYSVGIGQISSEVPQNLSASRPQDRQFILSSKKLLLSDSGFYLCAWSWDSRNEQFFGPGTRLTVL.

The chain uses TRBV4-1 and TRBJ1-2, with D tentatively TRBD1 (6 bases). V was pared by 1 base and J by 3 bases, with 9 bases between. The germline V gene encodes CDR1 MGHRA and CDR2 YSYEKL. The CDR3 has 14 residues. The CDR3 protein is CASSQGRGDYGYTF. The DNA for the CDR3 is TGCGCCAGCAGCCAAGGAAGGGGGGACTATGGCTACACCTTC.

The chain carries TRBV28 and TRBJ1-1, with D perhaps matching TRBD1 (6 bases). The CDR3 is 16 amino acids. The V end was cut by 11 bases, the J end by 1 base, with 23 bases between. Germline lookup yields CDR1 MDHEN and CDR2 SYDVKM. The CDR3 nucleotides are TGTGCCGCTGCGTCCGGACAGATTTTTTCGAACACTGAAGCTTTCTTT. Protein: CAAASGQIFSNTEAFF.

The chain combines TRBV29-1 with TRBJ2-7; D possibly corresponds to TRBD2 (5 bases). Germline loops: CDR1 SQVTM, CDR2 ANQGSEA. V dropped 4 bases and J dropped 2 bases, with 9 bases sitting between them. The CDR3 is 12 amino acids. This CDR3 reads CSVGEGTYEQYF. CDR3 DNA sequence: TGCAGCGTTGGCGAGGGAACCTACGAGCAGTACTTC.

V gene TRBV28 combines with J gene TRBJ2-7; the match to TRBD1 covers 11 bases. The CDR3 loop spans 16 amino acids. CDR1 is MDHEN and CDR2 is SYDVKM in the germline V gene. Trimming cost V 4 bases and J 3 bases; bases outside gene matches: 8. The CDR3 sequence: CASSSPGQGVGYEQYF. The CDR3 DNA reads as TGTGCCAGCAGTTCGCCGGGACAGGGGGTTGGCTACGAGCAGTACTTC.

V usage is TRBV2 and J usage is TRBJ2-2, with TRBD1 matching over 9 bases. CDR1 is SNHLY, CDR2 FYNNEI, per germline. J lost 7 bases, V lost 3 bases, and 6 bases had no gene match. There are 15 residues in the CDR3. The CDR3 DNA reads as TGTGCCAGCAGTGAGGAGACAGGGGGTAACGGGGAGCTGTTTTTT. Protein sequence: CASSEETGGNGELFF. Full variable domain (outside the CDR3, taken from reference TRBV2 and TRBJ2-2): EPEVTQTPSHQVTQMGQEVILRCVPISNHLYFYWYRQILGQKVEFLVSFYNNEISEKSEIFDDQFSVERPDGSNFTLKIRSTKLEDSAMYFCASSEETGGNGELFFGEGSRLTVL.

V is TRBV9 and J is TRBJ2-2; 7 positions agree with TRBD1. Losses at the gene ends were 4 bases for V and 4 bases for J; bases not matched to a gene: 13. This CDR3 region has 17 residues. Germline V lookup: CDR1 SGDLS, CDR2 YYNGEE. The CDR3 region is CASSHPRQGYSTGELFF. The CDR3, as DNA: TGTGCCAGCAGCCACCCCCGACAGGGCTATAGCACCGGGGAGCTGTTTTTT.

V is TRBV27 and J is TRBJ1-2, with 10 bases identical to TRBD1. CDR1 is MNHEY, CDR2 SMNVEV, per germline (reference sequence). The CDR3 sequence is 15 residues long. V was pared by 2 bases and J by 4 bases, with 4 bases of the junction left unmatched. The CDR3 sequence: CASSLRQGAGYGYTF. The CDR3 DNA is TGTGCCAGCAGTTTACGACAGGGGGCTGGCTATGGCTACACCTTC.

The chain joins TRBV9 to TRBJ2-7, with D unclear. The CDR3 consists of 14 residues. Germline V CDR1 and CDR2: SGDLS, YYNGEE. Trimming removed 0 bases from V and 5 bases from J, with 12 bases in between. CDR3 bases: TGTGCCAGCAGCGTAGAGGGAAGAGGCGACGAGCAGTACTTC. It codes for CASSVEGRGDEQYF.

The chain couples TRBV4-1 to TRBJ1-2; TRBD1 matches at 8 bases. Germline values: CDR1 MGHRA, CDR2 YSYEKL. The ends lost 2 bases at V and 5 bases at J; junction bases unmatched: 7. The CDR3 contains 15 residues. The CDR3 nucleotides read TGCGCCAGCAGCCAACAGGGGGCTTTAGGGTATGGCTACACCTTC. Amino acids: CASSQQGALGYGYTF.

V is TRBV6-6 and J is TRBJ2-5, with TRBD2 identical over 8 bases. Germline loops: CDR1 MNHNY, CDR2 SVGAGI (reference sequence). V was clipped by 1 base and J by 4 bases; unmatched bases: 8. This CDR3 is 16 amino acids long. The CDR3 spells CASSYFSGEYLETQYF. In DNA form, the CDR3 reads TGTGCCAGCAGTTACTTTAGCGGGGAGTATCTAGAGACCCAGTACTTC.

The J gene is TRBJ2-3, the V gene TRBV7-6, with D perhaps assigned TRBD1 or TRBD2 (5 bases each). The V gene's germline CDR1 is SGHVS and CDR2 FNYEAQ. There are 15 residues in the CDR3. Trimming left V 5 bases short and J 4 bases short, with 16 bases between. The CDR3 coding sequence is TGTGCCAGCAGCGCGAGCCGGGGCCGGGCAGATACGCAGTATTTT. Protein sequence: CASSASRGRADTQYF.

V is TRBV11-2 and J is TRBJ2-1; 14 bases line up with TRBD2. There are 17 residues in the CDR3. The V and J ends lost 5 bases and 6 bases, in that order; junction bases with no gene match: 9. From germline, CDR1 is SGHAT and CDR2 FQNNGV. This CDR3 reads CASSHRLAGGIGNEQFF. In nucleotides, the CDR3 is TGTGCCAGCAGCCATAGACTAGCGGGGGGGATAGGCAATGAGCAGTTCTTC.